The T cell receptor (beta chain) described here comes from a study of Graves' ophthalmopathy and Graves' hyperthyroidism. Study outcomes and limitations: Ophthalmopathy cases were distinguished from stable hyperthyroidism by a 13-signature model, reaching 85% to 90% sensitivity and 81.08% specificity. Ophthalmopathy progression was predicted by the model at about 69% sensitivity and less than 75% specificity.

The TCR beta CDR3 regions underwent amplification from RNA transcripts. RT-PCR with HTBI primers came first, then second-round multiplex PCR. MiXCR, run by TCRdb on the multiplex PCR reads, gives a single entry per CDR3 protein. The profile shows about 400,000 distinct CDR3 sequences, about 16% of them singletons. Concerning this clonotype: The target antigen is unknown.

Trimming removed 9 bases from V and 3 bases from J, with 20 bases in between. Germline V gives CDR1 KGHDR, CDR2 SFDVKD. The CDR3 has 15 residues. Clinical symptoms, serum thyroxine, TRAb, thyroid ultrasound and orbital computed tomography determined diagnosis. Sequencing used peripheral blood. The clonotype originates from a woman aged 18-29 years with Graves' ophthalmopathy. V is TRBV24-1 and J is TRBJ2-7, with unresolved D. The chain's CDR3 is CATDPKGPSVYEQYF. The CDR3 DNA reads as TGTGCCACCGATCCGAAAGGGCCCTCCGTCTACGAGCAGTACTTC.